One sample yielded the 20 T cell receptor beta chains listed below, sequenced in a study of identical twins. Each CDR3 protein gets one entry after TCRdb re-called the 5' RACE reads with MiXCR. The sample lists approximately 550,000 distinct CDR3 sequences; 20% to 25% were seen once. The same data also contributed to another study, on yellow fever vaccine responses in identical twins.

The sample comprised CD4+ T cells sorted from blood. The receptors shown here come from a young woman in good health.

The gene calls are TRBV5-1 and TRBJ1-2; perhaps TRBD1 as D (5 bases). V dropped 3 bases and J dropped 4 bases, with 13 bases sitting between them. The CDR3 contains 14 residues. The germline gives CDR1 SGHRS, CDR2 YFSETQ. The CDR3 sequence: CASSSSGEVYGYTF. In DNA, the CDR3 is TGCGCCAGCAGCTCGTCGGGGGAGGTCTATGGCTACACCTTC.

A few counts support this clonotype. The CDR3, as DNA: TGTGCCAGCTCTAACAACCGGGGAACCATATATTTT. Translation: CASSNNRGTIYF. The chain employs TRBV6-5 and TRBJ1-3; D unresolved. V was clipped by 8 bases and J by 10 bases, with 15 bases between them. CDR1 MNHEY and CDR2 SVGAGI come from the germline V gene. The CDR3 sequence is 12 residues long.

In this sample, this clonotype turned up a few times. This rearrangement joins TRBV5-8 to TRBJ1-4; no reliable D call. The germline CDR1 and CDR2 sequences are SGHTS and YDEGEE. There are 15 residues in the CDR3. With 0 bases removed from V and 6 bases from J, the gap between germline ends came to 12 bases. For the CDR3, the DNA is TGTGCCAGCAGCTTGGGAGGTGTGCAGGATGAAAAACTGTTTTTT. It codes for CASSLGGVQDEKLFF. Full variable domain (rest looked up from reference TRBV5-8 and TRBJ1-4): EAGVTQSPTHLIKTRGQQATLRCSPISGHTSVYWYQQALGLGLQFLLWYDEGEERNRGNFPPRFSGRQFPNYSSELNVNALELEDSALYLCASSLGGVQDEKLFFGSGTQLSVL.

This clonotype was counted between two and nine times. The chain couples TRBV3-1 to TRBJ2-3; 8 bases line up with TRBD2. CDR1 and CDR2 from the germline V gene are LGHDT and YNNKEL (reference sequence). The V and J ends lost 6 bases and 4 bases, in that order; junction bases with no gene match: 9. The CDR3 is made up of 15 amino acids. The CDR3 DNA reads as TGTGCCAGCAGAGCACGGGGGGGCCTCCCAGATACGCAGTATTTT. Its translation is CASRARGGLPDTQYF.

Many counts were recorded for this clonotype. The V and J genes are TRBV4-1 and TRBJ2-2; 13 bases align to TRBD2. Germline V lookup: CDR1 MGHRA, CDR2 YSYEKL. CDR3 length: 17 amino acids. Losses at the gene ends were 0 bases for V and 6 bases for J; bases not matched to a gene: 4. CDR3 loop: CASSQESGLAGAGELFF. The CDR3 DNA is TGCGCCAGCAGCCAAGAGTCAGGACTAGCGGGAGCCGGGGAGCTGTTTTTT.

This clonotype has more than one count but fewer than ten. The rearrangement links TRBV24-1 to TRBJ1-1; D not certain. V lost 3 bases, J lost 1 base, and 11 bases lay in between. Germline assignment: CDR1 KGHDR and CDR2 SFDVKD. The CDR3 consists of 15 residues. Here the CDR3 reads CATSDAGPTNTEAFF. As DNA, the CDR3 is TGTGCCACCAGTGATGCCGGACCCACGAACACTGAAGCTTTCTTT.

V and J are TRBV28 and TRBJ2-1; 7 bases line up with TRBD2. This CDR3 has 16 residues. The germline CDR1 and CDR2 sequences are MDHEN and SYDVKM. Trimming took 4 bases from V and 3 from J; bases not matched to a gene: 9. CDR3 sequence (DNA): TGTGCCAGCAGTTCCGGAGGCGGGGGAGGCTACAATGAGCAGTTCTTC. Translated, it gives CASSSGGGGGYNEQFF.

The V call is TRBV20-1, the J call TRBJ2-1; TRBD2 matches at 13 bases. Germline V gives CDR1 DFQATT, CDR2 SNEGSKA (reference sequence). The CDR3 runs 15 residues. V gave up 4 bases and J gave up 6 bases; unmatched junction bases: 6. As DNA, the CDR3 is TGCAGTGCTACCATCGGGACTAGCGGGATCAATGAGCAGTTCTTC. Protein: CSATIGTSGINEQFF.

This clonotype was detected a few times. The chain employs TRBV5-1 and TRBJ2-5, with D perhaps being TRBD1 or TRBD2 (5 bases each). The CDR3 extends over 14 amino acids. Germline V gene lookup returns CDR1 SGHRS and CDR2 YFSETQ. The V gene lost 3 bases and the J gene lost 5 bases, with 14 bases spanning the gap. The CDR3: CASSSRTGGETQYF. In DNA, the CDR3 is TGCGCCAGCAGCTCCCGAACAGGCGGGGAGACCCAGTACTTC.

This clonotype was picked up a small number of times. The CDR3 coding sequence is TGCAGCGTTGAGGACGGGGGTAGGACCCAGTACTTC. Its translation: CSVEDGGRTQYF. V is TRBV29-1 and J is TRBJ2-5, with a tentative D call TRBD2 (6 bases). The CDR3 consists of 12 residues. CDR1 and CDR2 (germline): SQVTM, ANQGSEA. With 3 bases removed from V and 7 bases from J, the gap between germline ends came to 12 bases.

V usage is TRBV5-1 and J usage is TRBJ1-6; 10 bases align to TRBD1. The CDR3 extends over 19 amino acids. Per the germline V gene, CDR1 is SGHRS and CDR2 is YFSETQ. With V trimmed by 3 bases and J by 0 bases, 9 bases remained unmatched. CDR3 protein: CASSSRSDRGSSYNSPLHF. The CDR3 region has the DNA TGCGCCAGCAGCTCCAGGTCGGACAGGGGGAGCTCCTATAATTCACCCCTCCACTTT.

This chain uses TRBV27 with TRBJ1-2; 7 bases map to TRBD1. There are 14 residues in the CDR3. After removal of 5 bases from V and 8 bases from J, the junction contained 11 bases not matched to a gene. Per germline, CDR1 MNHEY and CDR2 SMNVEV (reference sequence). The CDR3 coding sequence is TGTGCCAGCAGTGCGAAGACAGGGTCTAGGGGCTACACCTTC. Translation: CASSAKTGSRGYTF.

This clonotype has only a few counts. This sequence joins TRBV12-3 or TRBV12-4 and TRBJ2-3, with 9 bases matching TRBD2. With 5 bases clipped from V and 2 bases from J, the junction kept 8 bases outside the gene matches. The CDR3 length is 16 residues. The CDR3 spells CASSLDLAGYTDTQYF. The DNA of the CDR3 is TGTGCCAGCAGTCTCGACCTAGCGGGATACACAGATACGCAGTATTTT.

The genes are TRBV19 and TRBJ2-2; D remains ambiguous. The V and J ends lost 2 bases and 6 bases respectively, with 7 bases between them. The CDR3 has 13 residues. Germline lookup yields CDR1 LNHDA and CDR2 SQIVND (reference sequence). The DNA of the CDR3 is TGTGCCAGTAGTATATTGGGCTCCGGGGAGCTGTTTTTT. Translation gives CASSILGSGELFF.

This clonotype came up a few times. This chain uses TRBV4-1 with TRBJ1-2; a weak D match, TRBD1 (5 bases). Germline assignment: CDR1 MGHRA and CDR2 YSYEKL. Deletions cut 1 base from V and 2 bases from J, with 11 bases between. This CDR3 contains 15 residues. In DNA, the CDR3 is TGCGCCAGCAGCCAAGTCCCAGGGTCCAACTATGGCTACACCTTC. It is translated as CASSQVPGSNYGYTF.

This clonotype was picked up a small number of times. The chain joins TRBV14 to TRBJ1-1; D remains ambiguous. The CDR3 loop spans 12 amino acids. Deletions cut 4 bases from V and 4 bases from J, with 7 bases between. CDR1 is SGHDN and CDR2 is FVKESK in the germline V gene. The DNA for the CDR3 is TGTGCCAGCAGCCGAGGCATCACTGAAGCTTTCTTT. This translates into CASSRGITEAFF.

As regards this clonotype: The junction differs from germline at one of its ends, possibly a read error. The chain employs TRBV5-1 and TRBJ2-6, with 8 bases identical to TRBD2. This CDR3 has 16 residues. CDR1 and CDR2 (germline): SGHRS, YFSETQ. Written as DNA, the CDR3 is TGTGCCAGCTCTTTAGCGGGGTCCTCTGGGGCCAACGTCCTGACTTTC. It yields the protein CASSLAGSSGANVLTF.

The chain recombines TRBV24-1 with TRBJ2-5; D tentatively reads TRBD1 or TRBD2 (6 bases each). The CDR3 totals 15 residues. The V end was cut by 5 bases, the J end by 4 bases, with 16 bases between. From germline, CDR1 is KGHDR and CDR2 SFDVKD. CDR3 bases: TGTGCCACCAGTGCGTTCGGAGGGACACGAGAGACCCAGTACTTC. Translating it yields CATSAFGGTRETQYF.

This clonotype showed up just a few times. This chain joins TRBV20-1 and TRBJ2-5; D may be TRBD1 or TRBD2 (6 bases each). The V gene lost 6 bases and the J gene lost 0 bases, with 20 bases spanning the gap. The germline gives CDR1 DFQATT, CDR2 SNEGSKA (reference sequence). This CDR3 is 16 amino acids long. Here the CDR3 reads CSAPPPGGSYQETQYF. The DNA of the CDR3 is TGCAGTGCCCCTCCTCCCGGGGGCTCGTACCAAGAGACCCAGTACTTC.

The chain recombines TRBV29-1 with TRBJ2-1; 7 nucleotides align to TRBD1. CDR1 and CDR2 (germline): SQVTM, ANQGSEA. With V trimmed by 5 bases and J by 3 bases, 7 bases remained unmatched. This CDR3 is built from 14 residues. The CDR3 nucleotides are TGCAGCGTTTCCCGGGACAGACTCTACAATGAGCAGTTCTTC. Its protein product is CSVSRDRLYNEQFF.